This is a list of T cell receptor beta chains from one sample in a study of early T cells in non-severe SARS-CoV-2 infection. TCRdb re-derived calls from the 5' RACE reads in MiXCR, one entry per CDR3 protein. Found here are tens of thousands of distinct CDR3 sequences, roughly 16% of them singletons; the top ten hold roughly 3.9%. The specimen comprised whole blood, sampled at baseline. The receptors derive from an adult who was a healthcare worker with PCR-confirmed SARS-CoV-2 infection or an uninfected control (not recorded which). Each CDR3 is given with its conserved first and last residue. A D gene is named only where the DNA matches it firmly. The size field is filled for only some rows; it gives once, few, many or a size class.

TRBV30	TRBJ2-3	.	TRBD1	TGTGCCTCCGACAGGGATTCGACAGATACGCAGTATTTT	CASDRDSTDTQYF
TRBV7-9	TRBJ2-3	.	TRBD2	TGTGCCGGTAGCGGGAACACAGATACGCAGTATTTT	CAGSGNTDTQYF
TRBV7-3	TRBJ2-5	.	TRBD2	TGTGCCAGCAGCTTGGACGGTCGCGGGAGGCCCGGGGAGACCCAGTACTTC	CASSLDGRGRPGETQYF
TRBV2	TRBJ1-5	.	TRBD1	TGTGCCAGCAGCTATTTCGACAGGGGCAATCAGCCCCAGCATTTT	CASSYFDRGNQPQHF
TRBV7-9	TRBJ2-4	few	.	TGTGCCAGCAGCTTAACAGGACAAACCAAAAACATTCAGTACTTC	CASSLTGQTKNIQYF
TRBV5-1	TRBJ1-3	few	.	TGCGCCAGCAGCTCTGGGGATAAGGGAAACACCATATATTTT	CASSSGDKGNTIYF
TRBV10-3	TRBJ2-4	.	.	TGTGCCATCAGTGGAGGCGAGCTAGCCAAAAACATTCAGTACTTC	CAISGGELAKNIQYF
TRBV12-3/TRBV12-4	TRBJ2-2	.	.	TGTGCCAGCAGTTTACGGCACCAAGGCGGGGAGCTGTTTTTT	CASSLRHQGGELFF
TRBV18	TRBJ2-2	.	.	TGTGCCAGCTCGCCTAACAGGGCGGACACCGGGGAGCTGTTTTTT	CASSPNRADTGELFF
TRBV7-8	TRBJ1-3	.	.	TGTGCCAGCAGCTTAGGGCTAACCACTGGAAACACCATATATTTT	CASSLGLTTGNTIYF
TRBV13	TRBJ2-2	few	TRBD2	TGTGCCAGCAACCTTGGCGCGGGAGGGCGTACCGGGGAGCTGTTTTTT	CASNLGAGGRTGELFF
TRBV6-1	TRBJ1-1	.	.	TGTGCCAGCAGTGAACGTGGCACTGAAGCTTTCTTT	CASSERGTEAFF
TRBV6-6	TRBJ1-2	.	.	TGTGCCAGCACCGACGGGGGGAAAGGGCCGTATGGCTACACCTTC	CASTDGGKGPYGYTF
TRBV7-3	TRBJ2-2	many	.	TGTGCCAGCAGCTTAACGGGACCAGCGAACACCGGGGAGCTGTTTTTT	CASSLTGPANTGELFF
TRBV10-2	TRBJ2-3	.	.	TGCGCCAGCAGTGAGTTCCTAGGTGGTAGCGGCACAGATACGCAGTATTTT	CASSEFLGGSGTDTQYF
TRBV25-1	TRBJ2-7	few	.	TGTGCCAGCAGTGGGGGGGAAGGAGAGCAGTACTTC	CASSGGEGEQYF
TRBV9	TRBJ2-1	few	.	TGTGCCAGCAGCGTAGAGGCGGGGATACATTACAATGAGCAGTTCTTC	CASSVEAGIHYNEQFF
TRBV5-1	TRBJ2-7	few	.	TGCGCCAGCAGCCCCCTTACGAGCTCCTACGAGCAGTACTTC	CASSPLTSSYEQYF